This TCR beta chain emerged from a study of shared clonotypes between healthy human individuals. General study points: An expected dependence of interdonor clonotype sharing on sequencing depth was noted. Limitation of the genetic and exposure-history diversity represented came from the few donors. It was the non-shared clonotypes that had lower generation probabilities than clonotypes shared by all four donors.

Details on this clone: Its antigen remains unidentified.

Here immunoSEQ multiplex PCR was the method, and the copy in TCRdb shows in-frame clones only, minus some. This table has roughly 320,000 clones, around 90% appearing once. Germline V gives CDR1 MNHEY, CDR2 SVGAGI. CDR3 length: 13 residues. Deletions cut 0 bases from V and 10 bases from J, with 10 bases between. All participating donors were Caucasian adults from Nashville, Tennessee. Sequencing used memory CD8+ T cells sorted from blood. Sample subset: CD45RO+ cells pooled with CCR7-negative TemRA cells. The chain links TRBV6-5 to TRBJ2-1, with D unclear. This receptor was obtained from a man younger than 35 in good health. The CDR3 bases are TGTGCCAGCAGTTACTCGGAATCCTGGGAGCAGTTCTTC. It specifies CASSYSESWEQFF.